The 17 T cell receptor beta chains below all came from one sample that was sequenced in a study of a mutant IDH1 vaccine in newly diagnosed glioma. The assay was immunoSEQ multiplex PCR, and TCRdb's table has in-frame clones only and misses some. This sample yields 90,000 to 95,000 clones, of which 83% are seen a single time; around 7.4% belongs to the top ten. Indicated time point: baseline, week 1 (first vaccination visit). Documented treatment: pre-vaccination baseline after standard-of-care therapy. The material sequenced was PBMCs, taken from a glioma patient treated with radiotherapy, temozolomide or both. These receptors all come from a woman aged 45-60 years with glioma.

This clone was seen a single time. The J gene is TRBJ1-2, the V gene TRBV29-1, with D possibly being TRBD1 (5 bases). The CDR3 consists of 11 residues. CDR1 and CDR2 (germline): SQVTM, ANQGSEA. The V and J ends lost 6 bases and 2 bases respectively, with 7 bases between them. The CDR3 sequence: CSVPGNYGYTF. Here the CDR3 DNA reads TGCAGCGTCCCAGGGAACTATGGCTACACCTTC.

The CDR3 nucleotides are TGTGCCAGCAGCCACGGAGGGGGGGAGCAGTACTTC. It specifies CASSHGGGEQYF. This rearrangement joins TRBV14 to TRBJ2-7, with D perhaps TRBD1 or TRBD2 (6 bases each). With 3 bases removed from V and 7 bases from J, the gap between germline ends came to 10 bases. Germline-derived CDR1 and CDR2 are SGHDN and FVKESK. The CDR3 loop spans 12 amino acids.

The J gene is TRBJ2-1, the V gene TRBV11-3; TRBD2 is a possible D gene (6 bases). The CDR3 contains 18 residues. V shed 2 bases and J shed 7 bases, with 24 bases lying between them. CDR1 and CDR2 (germline): SGHNT, YENEEA. This CDR3 is CASSLNWPGLSIQNEQFF. CDR3 coding DNA: TGTGCCAGCAGCTTAAATTGGCCGGGACTTTCCATTCAGAATGAGCAGTTCTTC.

The rearrangement joins TRBV9 to TRBJ2-2; no firm D call. This CDR3 contains 14 residues. Trimming took off 4 bases at V and 6 bases at J, with 13 bases between the two ends. Per germline, CDR1 SGDLS and CDR2 YYNGEE. CDR3 residues: CASSFSSVAGELFF. The CDR3 DNA follows: TGTGCCAGCAGCTTTAGTTCCGTAGCCGGGGAGCTGTTTTTT.

V is TRBV2 and J is TRBJ2-5; D gene uncertain. Between the trimmed V and J ends, which lost 8 bases and 1 base, there was a span of 14 bases. The CDR3 has 14 residues. Per germline, CDR1 SNHLY and CDR2 FYNNEI. The CDR3 loop is CASSPRSAQETQYF. The CDR3 nucleotides read TGTGCCAGCTCCCCCAGGAGCGCCCAAGAGACCCAGTACTTC.

The genes are TRBV9 and TRBJ2-5, with D possibly being TRBD2 (5 bases). Germline CDR1 reads SGDLS; CDR2 reads YYNGEE. The length of the CDR3 is 14 residues. Trimming stripped 0 bases from V and 5 bases from J, with 11 bases between. The CDR3 DNA sequence: TGTGCCAGCAGCGTAGGAGATAGCGTGGAGACCCAGTACTTC. Translation: CASSVGDSVETQYF.

The chain couples TRBV7-2 to TRBJ2-7; D gene unclear. The CDR3 length is 15 residues. Germline loops: CDR1 SGHTA, CDR2 FQGNSA. V lost 1 base, J lost 6 bases, and 16 bases lay in between. The CDR3 nucleotides read TGTGCCAGCAGCTTAGACGCCCGCGGCGGCGGCGAGCAGTACTTC. The encoded protein is CASSLDARGGGEQYF.

The J gene is TRBJ2-7, the V gene TRBV7-3; no clear D. Germline V gene data show CDR1 as SGHTA and CDR2 as FQGTGA. The CDR3 length is 13 residues. V lost 1 base and J lost 0, with 4 bases in between. The CDR3 sequence is CASSLKGSYEQYF. CDR3 in DNA: TGTGCCAGCAGCTTAAAAGGCTCCTACGAGCAGTACTTC.

The chain recombines TRBV7-9 with TRBJ1-2, with a possible D match to TRBD1 (5 bases). V was cut by 0 bases and J by 0 bases, with 8 bases left in between. CDR3 size: 15 residues. Germline CDR1 reads SEHNR; CDR2 reads FQNEAQ (reference sequence). The CDR3 DNA reads TGTGCCAGCAGCTTAGCAGGGGCCGCTAACTATGGCTACACCTTC. Amino acid sequence: CASSLAGAANYGYTF.

The chain joins TRBV6-5 to TRBJ1-2, with TRBD1 matching over 10 bases. CDR1 is MNHEY, CDR2 SVGAGI, per germline. CDR3 length: 12 amino acids. The trim removed 5 bases at V and 9 bases at J, leaving 3 bases unmatched. The CDR3 reads CASSRGQGSYTF. In DNA form, the CDR3 reads TGTGCCAGCAGTCGGGGACAGGGGAGCTACACCTTC.

This chain links TRBV6-5 with TRBJ1-1; D unclear. From germline, CDR1 is MNHEY and CDR2 SVGAGI. V lost 7 bases and J lost 1, with 10 bases in between. CDR3 length: 13 amino acids. The DNA of the CDR3 is TGTGCCAGCATGTGGGCAGGGAACACTGAAGCTTTCTTT. Translated, it gives CASMWAGNTEAFF.

The chain links TRBV29-1 to TRBJ1-1, with a possible D match to TRBD1 (5 bases). CDR3 length: 12 amino acids. Looked up from germline, CDR1 is SQVTM and CDR2 is ANQGSEA. The V end was cut by 6 bases, the J end by 2 bases, with 10 bases between. The CDR3 nucleotides read TGCAGCGTGGGGACGGGTAACACTGAAGCTTTCTTT. Translating it yields CSVGTGNTEAFF.

A single count supports this clone. V usage is TRBV13 and J usage is TRBJ2-5; D call uncertain. Germline CDR1 is PRHDT and CDR2 is FYEKMQ (reference sequence). CDR3 size: 16 residues. V was pared by 0 bases and J by 3 bases, with 14 bases between. CDR3 in DNA: TGTGCCAGCAGCTTAGGCCCAGGTGTCAGAGAAGAGACCCAGTACTTC. As protein: CASSLGPGVREETQYF.

The chain is built from TRBV5-1 and TRBJ1-4, with 7 bases aligning to TRBD1. Germline V gene data show CDR1 as SGHRS and CDR2 as YFSETQ. The ends lost 0 bases at V and 0 bases at J; junction bases unmatched: 11. This CDR3 has 19 amino acids. The chain's CDR3 is CASSLEGTAIFATNEKLFF. The CDR3 DNA sequence: TGCGCCAGCAGCTTGGAAGGGACAGCTATTTTTGCAACTAATGAAAAACTGTTTTTT.

This chain joins TRBV5-1 and TRBJ2-3, with 11 bases aligning to TRBD2. The CDR3 length is 17 residues. From germline, CDR1 is SGHRS and CDR2 YFSETQ. The V gene end was trimmed by 0 bases and the J gene end by 2 bases; junction bases not matched to a gene: 5. The CDR3 loop reads CASSLDGTSGVTDTQYF. CDR3 nucleotide sequence: TGCGCCAGCAGCTTGGATGGGACTAGCGGAGTCACAGATACGCAGTATTTT.

This CDR3 reads CASSPLAGGYEQYF. The CDR3 DNA is TGTGCCAGCAGTCCTCTTGCCGGGGGCTACGAGCAGTACTTC. V gene TRBV27 combines with J gene TRBJ2-7; maybe TRBD2 (6 bases). Germline loops: CDR1 MNHEY, CDR2 SMNVEV (reference sequence). The CDR3 spans 14 residues. Trimming removed 5 bases at V and 3 bases at J, with 14 bases between.

This clone came up once. The rearrangement links TRBV7-6 to TRBJ1-1, with D possibly being TRBD1 (5 bases). CDR1 and CDR2 (germline): SGHVS, FNYEAQ. Between the trimmed V and J ends, which lost 3 bases and 6 bases, there was a span of 17 bases. This CDR3 is 15 amino acids long. Here the CDR3 DNA reads TGTGCCAGCAGCTTGGGGAGGACGACAGCAGCTGAAGCTTTCTTT. It is translated as CASSLGRTTAAEAFF. Supplemented by reference TRBV7-6 and TRBJ1-1, the full variable domain reads GAGVSQSPRYKVTKRGQDVALRCDPISGHVSLYWYRQALGQGPEFLTYFNYEAQQDKSGLPNDRFSAERPEGSISTLTIQRTEQRDSAMYRCASSLGRTTAAEAFFGQGTRLTVV.